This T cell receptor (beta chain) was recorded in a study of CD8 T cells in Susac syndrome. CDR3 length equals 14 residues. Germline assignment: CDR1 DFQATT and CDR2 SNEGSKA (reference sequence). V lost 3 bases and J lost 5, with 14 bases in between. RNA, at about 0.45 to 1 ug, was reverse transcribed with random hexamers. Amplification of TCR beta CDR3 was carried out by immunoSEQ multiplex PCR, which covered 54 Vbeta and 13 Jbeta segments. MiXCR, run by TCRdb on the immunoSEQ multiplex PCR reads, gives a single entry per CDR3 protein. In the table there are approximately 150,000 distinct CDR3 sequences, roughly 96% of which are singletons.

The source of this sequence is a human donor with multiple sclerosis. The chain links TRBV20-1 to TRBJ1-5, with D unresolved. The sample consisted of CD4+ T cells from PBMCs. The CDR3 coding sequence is TGCAGTGCTAGTATCCGTGGTCCCCATCAGCCCCAGCATTTT. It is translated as CSASIRGPHQPQHF.